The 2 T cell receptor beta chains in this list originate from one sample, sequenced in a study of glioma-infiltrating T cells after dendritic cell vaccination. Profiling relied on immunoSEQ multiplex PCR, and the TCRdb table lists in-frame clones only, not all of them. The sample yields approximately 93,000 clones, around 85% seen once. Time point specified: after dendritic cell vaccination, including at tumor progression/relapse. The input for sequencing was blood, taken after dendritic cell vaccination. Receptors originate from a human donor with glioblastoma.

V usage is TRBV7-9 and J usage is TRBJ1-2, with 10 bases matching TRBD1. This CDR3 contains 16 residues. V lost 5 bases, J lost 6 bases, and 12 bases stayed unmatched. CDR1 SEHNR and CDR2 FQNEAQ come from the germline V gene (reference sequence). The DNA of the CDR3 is TGTGCCAGCAGCCCGGACAGGGGGAACTCTATCGATGGCTACACCTTC. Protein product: CASSPDRGNSIDGYTF. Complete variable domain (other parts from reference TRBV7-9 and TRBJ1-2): DTGVSQNPRHKITKRGQNVTFRCDPISEHNRLYWYRQTLGQGPEFLTYFQNEAQLEKSRLLSDRFSAERPKGSFSTLEIQRTEQGDSAMYLCASSPDRGNSIDGYTFGSGTRLTVV.

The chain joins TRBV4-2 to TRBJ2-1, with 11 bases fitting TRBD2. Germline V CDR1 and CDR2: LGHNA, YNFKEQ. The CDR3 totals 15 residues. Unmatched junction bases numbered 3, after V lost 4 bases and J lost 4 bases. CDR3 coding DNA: TGTGCCAGCAGCCCGGGACTAGCGGAGTACAATGAGCAGTTCTTC. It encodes CASSPGLAEYNEQFF.